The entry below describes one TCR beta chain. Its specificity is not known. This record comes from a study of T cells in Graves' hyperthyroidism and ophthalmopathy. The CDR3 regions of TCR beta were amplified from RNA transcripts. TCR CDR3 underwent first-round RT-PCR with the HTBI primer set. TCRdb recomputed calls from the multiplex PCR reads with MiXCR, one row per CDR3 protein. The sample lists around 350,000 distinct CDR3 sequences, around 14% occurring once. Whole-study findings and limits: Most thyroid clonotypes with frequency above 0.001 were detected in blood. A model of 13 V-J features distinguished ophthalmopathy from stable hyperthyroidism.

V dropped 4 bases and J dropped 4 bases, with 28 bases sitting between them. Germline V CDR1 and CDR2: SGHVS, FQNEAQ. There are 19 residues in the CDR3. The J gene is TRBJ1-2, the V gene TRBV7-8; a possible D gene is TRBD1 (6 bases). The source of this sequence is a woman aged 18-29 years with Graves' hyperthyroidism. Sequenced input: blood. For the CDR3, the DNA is TGTGCCAGCAGCTCCGTTCGCGTGCCCCTAGTCACAGGGTTCTATGGCTACACCTTC. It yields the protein CASSSVRVPLVTGFYGYTF.